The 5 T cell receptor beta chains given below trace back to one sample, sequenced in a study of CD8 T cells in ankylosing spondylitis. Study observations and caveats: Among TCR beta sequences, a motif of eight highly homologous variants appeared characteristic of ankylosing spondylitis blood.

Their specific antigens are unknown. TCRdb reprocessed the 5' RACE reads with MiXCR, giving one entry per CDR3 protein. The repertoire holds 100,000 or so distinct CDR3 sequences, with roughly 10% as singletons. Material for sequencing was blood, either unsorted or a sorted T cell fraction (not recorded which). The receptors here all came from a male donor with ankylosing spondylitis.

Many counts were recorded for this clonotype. The CDR3 protein is CASTSGGKSYNEQFF. The CDR3 DNA is TGTGCCAGCACCTCAGGGGGCAAGTCCTACAATGAGCAGTTCTTC. The V and J genes are TRBV11-2 and TRBJ2-1; 8 bases agree with TRBD1. V was pared by 7 bases and J by 1 base, with 6 bases of the junction left unmatched. This CDR3 contains 15 residues. Looked up from germline, CDR1 is SGHAT and CDR2 is FQNNGV. Drawing the rest from reference TRBV11-2 and TRBJ2-1, the complete variable domain is EAGVAQSPRYKIIEKRQSVAFWCNPISGHATLYWYQQILGQGPKLLIQFQNNGVVDDSQLPKDRFSAERLKGVDSTLKIQPAKLEDSAVYLCASTSGGKSYNEQFFGPGTRLTVL.

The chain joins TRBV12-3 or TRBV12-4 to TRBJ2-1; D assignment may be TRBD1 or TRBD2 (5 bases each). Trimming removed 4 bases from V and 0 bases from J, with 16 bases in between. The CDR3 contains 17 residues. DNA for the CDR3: TGTGCCAGCAGTTCCTCCCTCGAGGGGAACTCCTACAATGAGCAGTTCTTC. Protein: CASSSSLEGNSYNEQFF.

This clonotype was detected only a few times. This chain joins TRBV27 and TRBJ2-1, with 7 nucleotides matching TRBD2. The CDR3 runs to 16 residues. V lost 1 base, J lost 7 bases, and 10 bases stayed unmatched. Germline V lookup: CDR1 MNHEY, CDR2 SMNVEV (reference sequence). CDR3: CASSLFGGSNGNEQFF. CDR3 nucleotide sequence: TGTGCCAGCAGTTTATTTGGCGGGAGTAACGGAAATGAGCAGTTCTTC.

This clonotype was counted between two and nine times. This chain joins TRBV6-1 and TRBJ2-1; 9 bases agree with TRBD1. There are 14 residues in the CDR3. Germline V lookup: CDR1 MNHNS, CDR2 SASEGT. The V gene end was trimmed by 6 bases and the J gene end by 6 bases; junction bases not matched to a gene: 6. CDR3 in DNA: TGTGCCAGCAGGACAGGGGGTTGGGGCAATGAGCAGTTCTTC. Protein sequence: CASRTGGWGNEQFF.

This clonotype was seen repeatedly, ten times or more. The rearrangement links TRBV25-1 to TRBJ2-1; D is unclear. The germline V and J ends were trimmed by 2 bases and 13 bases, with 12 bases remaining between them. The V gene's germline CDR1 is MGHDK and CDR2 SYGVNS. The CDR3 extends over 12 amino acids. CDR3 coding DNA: TGTGCCAGCAGTGAAGAAGGTCTTTGCCAGTTCTTC. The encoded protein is CASSEEGLCQFF.